This T cell receptor beta chain was identified in a study of shared clonotypes between healthy human individuals. TCRdb's copy holds only in-frame clones and misses some; the assay was immunoSEQ multiplex PCR. The sample includes over a million clones, around 78% of them seen just once. This clone occurred once. Its antigen is not identified. Study-wide results and caveats: Lower generation probabilities were found for non-shared clonotypes than for those shared by all four donors.

The study enrolled healthy HIV-negative adults without recent acute infections or vaccinations as donors. The split of CD4+ cells yielded CD45RA+ naive and CD45RA-negative memory subsets. With V trimmed by 2 bases and J by 3 bases, 3 bases remained unmatched. This CDR3 has 15 residues. CDR1 is SGHRS, CDR2 YFSETQ, per germline. Material: memory CD4+ T cells from PBMCs. Regarding subset: CD45RA-negative fraction. V is TRBV5-1 and J is TRBJ2-1, with 9 nucleotides matching TRBD1. The source is a man in his late teens or twenties in good health. Some clones in this sample may be carry-over from other donors' samples. DNA of the CDR3: TGCGCCAGCAGCTTCTCGGGACAGGGCTACAATGAGCAGTTCTTC. This encodes CASSFSGQGYNEQFF. Filled out from reference TRBV5-1 and TRBJ2-1, the complete variable domain reads KAGVTQTPRYLIKTRGQQVTLSCSPISGHRSVSWYQQTPGQGLQFLFEYFSETQRNKGNFPGRFSGRQFSNSRSEMNVSTLELGDSALYLCASSFSGQGYNEQFFGPGTRLTVL.